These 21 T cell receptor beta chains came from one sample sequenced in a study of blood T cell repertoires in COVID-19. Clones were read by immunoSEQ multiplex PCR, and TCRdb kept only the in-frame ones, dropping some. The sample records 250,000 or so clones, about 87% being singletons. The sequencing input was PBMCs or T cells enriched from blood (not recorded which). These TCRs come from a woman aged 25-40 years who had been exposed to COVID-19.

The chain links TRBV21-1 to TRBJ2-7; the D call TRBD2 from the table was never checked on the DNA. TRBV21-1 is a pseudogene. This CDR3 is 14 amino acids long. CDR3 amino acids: CATRGRDWDYEQYF. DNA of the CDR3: TGTGCCACCCGGGGCCGGGACTGGGACTACGAGCAGTACTTC.

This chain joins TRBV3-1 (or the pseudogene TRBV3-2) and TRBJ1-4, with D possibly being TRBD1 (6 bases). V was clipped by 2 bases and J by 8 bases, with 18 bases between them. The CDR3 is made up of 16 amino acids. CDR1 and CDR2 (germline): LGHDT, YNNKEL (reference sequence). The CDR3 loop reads CASSQSIQGVWEKLFF. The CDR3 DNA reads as TGTGCCAGCAGCCAATCTATACAGGGAGTTTGGGAAAAACTGTTTTTT.

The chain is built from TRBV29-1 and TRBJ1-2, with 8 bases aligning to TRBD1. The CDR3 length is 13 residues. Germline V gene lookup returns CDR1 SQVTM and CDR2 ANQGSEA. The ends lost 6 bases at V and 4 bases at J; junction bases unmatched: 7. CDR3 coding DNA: TGCAGCGTCGGACAGGGAACAGGCTATGGCTACACCTTC. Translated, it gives CSVGQGTGYGYTF. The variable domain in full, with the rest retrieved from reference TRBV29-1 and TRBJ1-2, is SAVISQKPSRDICQRGTSLTIQCQVDSQVTMMFWYRQQPGQSLTLIATANQGSEATYESGFVIDKFPISRPNLTFSTLTVSNMSPEDSSIYLCSVGQGTGYGYTFGSGTRLTVV.

CDR3 bases: TGTGCCAGCAGGTACTGGCCGGGACAGTACGGTGGCTACACCTTC. Translating it yields CASRYWPGQYGGYTF. V and J are TRBV2 and TRBJ1-2; 7 nucleotides match TRBD1. Germline CDR1 and CDR2: SNHLY and FYNNEI. V dropped 6 bases and J dropped 7; count of bases not matched to a gene: 14. The CDR3 covers 15 residues.

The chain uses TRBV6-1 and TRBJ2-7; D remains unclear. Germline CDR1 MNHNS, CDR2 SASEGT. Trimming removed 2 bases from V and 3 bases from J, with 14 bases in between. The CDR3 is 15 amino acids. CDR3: CASSEFLGAYYEQYF. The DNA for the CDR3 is TGTGCCAGCAGTGAATTCTTGGGCGCCTACTACGAGCAGTACTTC.

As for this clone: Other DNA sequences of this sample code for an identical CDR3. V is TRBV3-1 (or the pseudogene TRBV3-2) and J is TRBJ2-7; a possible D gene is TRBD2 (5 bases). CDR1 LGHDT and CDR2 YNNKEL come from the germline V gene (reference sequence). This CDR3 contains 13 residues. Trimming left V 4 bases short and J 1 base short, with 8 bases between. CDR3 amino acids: CASSRAASYEQYF. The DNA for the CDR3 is TGTGCCAGCAGCCGAGCGGCGTCCTACGAGCAGTACTTC.

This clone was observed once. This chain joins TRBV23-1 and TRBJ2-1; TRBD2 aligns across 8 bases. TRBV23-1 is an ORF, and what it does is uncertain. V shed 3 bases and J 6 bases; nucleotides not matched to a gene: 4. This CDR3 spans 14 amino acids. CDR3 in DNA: TGCGCCAGCAGTCAGGCTAGCGGGCCCAATGAGCAGTTCTTC. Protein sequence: CASSQASGPNEQFF.

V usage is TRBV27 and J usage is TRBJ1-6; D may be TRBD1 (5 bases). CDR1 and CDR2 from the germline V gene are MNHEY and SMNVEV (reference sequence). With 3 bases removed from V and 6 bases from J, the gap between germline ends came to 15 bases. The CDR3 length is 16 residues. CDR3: CASSLGYGGRNSPLHF. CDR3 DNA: TGTGCCAGCAGTTTGGGTTACGGGGGACGTAATTCACCCCTCCACTTT.

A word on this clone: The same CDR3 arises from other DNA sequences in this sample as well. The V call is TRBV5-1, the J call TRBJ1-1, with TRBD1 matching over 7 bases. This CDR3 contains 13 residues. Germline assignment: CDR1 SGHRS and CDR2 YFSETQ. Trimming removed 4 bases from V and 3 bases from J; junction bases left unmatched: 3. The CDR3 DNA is TGCGCCAGCAGCCCTACAGGGGACACTGAAGCTTTCTTT. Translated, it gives CASSPTGDTEAFF.

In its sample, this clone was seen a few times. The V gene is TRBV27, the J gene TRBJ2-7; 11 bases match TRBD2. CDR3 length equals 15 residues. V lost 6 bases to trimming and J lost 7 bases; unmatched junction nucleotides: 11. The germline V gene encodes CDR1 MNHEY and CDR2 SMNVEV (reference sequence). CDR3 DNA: TGTGCCAGCAGCCGAACTAGCGGGAGAACGGGGGAGCAGTACTTC. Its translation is CASSRTSGRTGEQYF.

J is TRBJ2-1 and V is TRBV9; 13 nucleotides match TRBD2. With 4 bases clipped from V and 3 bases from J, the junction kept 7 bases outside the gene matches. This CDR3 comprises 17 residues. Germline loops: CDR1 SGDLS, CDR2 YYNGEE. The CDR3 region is CASSQRTSGSFYNEQFF. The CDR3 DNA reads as TGTGCCAGCAGCCAACGGACTAGCGGGAGTTTCTACAATGAGCAGTTCTTC.

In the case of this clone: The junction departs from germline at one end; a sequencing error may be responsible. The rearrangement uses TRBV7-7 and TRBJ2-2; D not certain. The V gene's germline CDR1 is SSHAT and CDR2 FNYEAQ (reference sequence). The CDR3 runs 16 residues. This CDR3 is CASSLASFANTGELFF. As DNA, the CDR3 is TGTGCTAGCAGCTTAGCCTCGTTCGCGAACACCGGGGAGCTGTTTTTT.

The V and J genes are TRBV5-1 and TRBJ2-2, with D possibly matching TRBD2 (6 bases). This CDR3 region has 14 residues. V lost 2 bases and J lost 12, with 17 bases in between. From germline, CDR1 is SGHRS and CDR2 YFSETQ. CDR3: CASSLGGNTGQLFF. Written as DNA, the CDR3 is TGCGCCAGCAGCTTAGGCGGGAACACCGGCCAGCTGTTTTTT.

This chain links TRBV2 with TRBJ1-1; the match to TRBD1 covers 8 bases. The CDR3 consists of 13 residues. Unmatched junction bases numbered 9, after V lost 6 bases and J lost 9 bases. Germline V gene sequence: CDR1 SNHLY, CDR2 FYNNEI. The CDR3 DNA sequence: TGTGCCAGCAGCACCACAGGGGGAGGGAAAGCTTTCTTT. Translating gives CASSTTGGGKAFF.

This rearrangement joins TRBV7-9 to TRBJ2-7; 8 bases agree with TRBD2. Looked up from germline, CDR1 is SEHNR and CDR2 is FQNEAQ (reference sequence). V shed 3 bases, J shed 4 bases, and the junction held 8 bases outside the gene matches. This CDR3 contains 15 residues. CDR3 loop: CASSLGGRTLYEQYF. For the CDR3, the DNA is TGTGCCAGCAGCTTGGGCGGGAGGACCCTTTACGAGCAGTACTTC.

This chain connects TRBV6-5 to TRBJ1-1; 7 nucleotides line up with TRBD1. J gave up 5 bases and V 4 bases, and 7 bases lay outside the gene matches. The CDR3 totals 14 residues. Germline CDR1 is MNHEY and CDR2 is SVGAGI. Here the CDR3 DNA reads TGTGCCAGCAGTTCGACAGGGCGCGGTACTGAAGCTTTCTTT. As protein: CASSSTGRGTEAFF.

The CDR3: CASRVRDRVEKLFF. The DNA of the CDR3 is TGTGCCAGCAGAGTCCGGGACAGGGTTGAAAAACTGTTTTTT. J is TRBJ1-4 and V is TRBV2; the match to TRBD1 covers 9 bases. Per germline, CDR1 SNHLY and CDR2 FYNNEI. The CDR3 has 14 amino acids. V was clipped by 6 bases and J by 7 bases; unmatched bases: 6.

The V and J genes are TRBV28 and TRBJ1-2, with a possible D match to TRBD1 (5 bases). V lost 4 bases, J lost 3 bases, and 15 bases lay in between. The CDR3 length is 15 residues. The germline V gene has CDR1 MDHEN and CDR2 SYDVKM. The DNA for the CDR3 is TGTGCCAGCAGTTCGCCCCAGGGTTGGGACTATGGCTACACCTTC. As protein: CASSSPQGWDYGYTF.

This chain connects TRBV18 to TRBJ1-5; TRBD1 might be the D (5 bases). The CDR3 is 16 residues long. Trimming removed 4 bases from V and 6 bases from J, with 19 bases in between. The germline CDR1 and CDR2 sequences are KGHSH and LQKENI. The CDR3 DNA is TGTGCCAGCTCACAAGACAGAACCAATTTGGGTCAGCCCCAGCATTTT. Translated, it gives CASSQDRTNLGQPQHF.

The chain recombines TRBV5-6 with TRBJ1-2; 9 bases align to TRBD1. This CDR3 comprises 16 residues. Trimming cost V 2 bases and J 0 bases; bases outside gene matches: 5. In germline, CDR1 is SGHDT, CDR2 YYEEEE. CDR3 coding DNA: TGTGCCAGCAGCTTATTCCGGGACAGGGCTAACTATGGCTACACCTTC. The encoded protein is CASSLFRDRANYGYTF.

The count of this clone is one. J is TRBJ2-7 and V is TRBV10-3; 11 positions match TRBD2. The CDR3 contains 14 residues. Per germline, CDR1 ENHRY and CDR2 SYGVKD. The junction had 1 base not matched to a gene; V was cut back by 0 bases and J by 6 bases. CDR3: CAISESGLAAEQYF. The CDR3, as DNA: TGTGCCATCAGTGAGTCGGGACTAGCGGCCGAGCAGTACTTC.